What follows is one T cell receptor (beta chain) and its context. The source of the sample is a study of blood T cell repertoires in COVID-19. CDR3 size: 15 residues. CDR1 and CDR2 (germline): SGHRS, YFSETQ. After removal of 0 bases from V and 4 bases from J, the junction contained 4 bases not matched to a gene. Libraries were prepared by immunoSEQ multiplex PCR; TCRdb keeps only in-frame clonotypes and omits some of them. The sample lists approximately 300,000 clones, more than 75% occurring once. The source of this sequence is a woman in her forties or fifties with acute or convalescent COVID-19. Sequencing used peripheral blood. This chain joins TRBV5-1 and TRBJ2-3; 8 bases are shared with TRBD1. CDR3 bases: TGCGCCAGCAGCTTGGTGGCAGGGGGCGCAGATACGCAGTATTTT. Residues: CASSLVAGGADTQYF.